Here is one T cell receptor beta chain with its context. This same CDR3 is encoded by further DNA sequences in the sample. The data stem from a study of blood T cell repertoires in COVID-19. The wider study: Italy, Spain and the United States were the sources of the convalescent and acute COVID-19 samples. In each case, the material was cDNA or gDNA derived from T cells, B-cell-depleted T cells, or PBMCs.

Clones were sequenced by immunoSEQ multiplex PCR, and TCRdb holds only the in-frame ones, with some missing. Among 270,000 or so clones listed, approximately 87% were seen once. Trimming shortened V by 1 base and J by 5 bases, and 8 bases separated the two germline ends. CDR1 SEHNR and CDR2 FQNEAQ come from the germline V gene (reference sequence). The CDR3 loop spans 13 amino acids. This rearrangement joins TRBV7-9 to TRBJ2-5; maybe TRBD1 (6 bases). The sequenced sample consisted of peripheral blood. This clonotype originated in a human donor in a cohort sampled during active COVID-19. This CDR3 is CASSLDRAETQYF. For the CDR3, the DNA is TGTGCCAGCAGCTTAGACAGGGCGGAGACCCAGTACTTC.